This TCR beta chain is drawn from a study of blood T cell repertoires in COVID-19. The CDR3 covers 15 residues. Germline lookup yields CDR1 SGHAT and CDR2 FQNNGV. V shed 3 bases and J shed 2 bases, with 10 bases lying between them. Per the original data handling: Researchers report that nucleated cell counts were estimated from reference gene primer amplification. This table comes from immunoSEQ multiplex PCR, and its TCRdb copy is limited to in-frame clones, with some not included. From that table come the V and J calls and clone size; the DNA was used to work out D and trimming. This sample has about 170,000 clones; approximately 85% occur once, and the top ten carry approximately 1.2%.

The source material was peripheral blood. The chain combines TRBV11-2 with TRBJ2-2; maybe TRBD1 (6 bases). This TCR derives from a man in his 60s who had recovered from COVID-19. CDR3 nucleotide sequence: TGTGCCAGCAGCTTGGCAGGGGCCAACACCGGGGAGCTGTTTTTT. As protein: CASSLAGANTGELFF.